The rows below give T cell receptor beta chains drawn from one sample of a study of Ad26.COV2.S vaccination and SARS-CoV-2 variants. TCRdb keeps only in-frame clones here, not all; method: immunoSEQ multiplex PCR. In the table there are fewer than 500,000 clones, about nine tenths of which are singletons. This specimen was peripheral blood, taken in a trial of Ad26.COV2.S vaccine versus placebo. All receptors come from a person between 18 and 60 years old who received the Ad26.COV2.S COVID-19 vaccine or a placebo. CDR3s include the opening cysteine and the closing phenylalanine or tryptophan. D genes are given only for firm matches. The size entry is marked missing in some rows and otherwise reads once, few, many or a size class.

length,size,J,D,V,CDR3,DNA
15,NA,TRBJ2-2,NA,TRBV2,CASAGRSGGTGELFF,TGTGCCAGCGCCGGACGCTCAGGGGGGACCGGGGAGCTGTTTTTT
12,NA,TRBJ2-7,NA,TRBV20-1,CSASQLSYEQYF,TGCAGTGCTAGTCAACTCTCCTACGAGCAGTACTTC
14,NA,TRBJ2-1,TRBD1,TRBV19,CASSQGQGMVEQFF,TGTGCCAGTAGTCAGGGACAGGGGATGGTTGAGCAGTTCTTC
14,NA,TRBJ2-1,TRBD2,TRBV7-8,CATKSGRARNEQFF,TGTGCCACCAAAAGCGGGAGGGCCCGGAATGAGCAGTTCTTC
12,NA,TRBJ1-1,NA,TRBV30,CAWSSFGTEAFF,TGTGCCTGGAGTTCGTTCGGGACTGAAGCTTTCTTT
15,NA,TRBJ1-2,NA,TRBV15,CATSEATGPNYGYTF,TGTGCCACCAGCGAGGCGACAGGCCCTAACTATGGCTACACCTTC
17,NA,TRBJ2-1,TRBD2,TRBV9,CASSVSTSGSSYNEQFF,TGTGCCAGCAGCGTATCGACTAGCGGAAGCTCCTACAATGAGCAGTTCTTC
13,NA,TRBJ2-3,NA,TRBV5-6,CASSLKALDTQYF,TGTGCCAGCAGCTTGAAGGCCTTAGATACGCAGTATTTT
17,once,TRBJ2-1,TRBD2,TRBV5-1,CASSLRSSGSSYNEQFF,TGCGCCAGCAGCTTGCGTTCTAGCGGAAGCTCCTACAATGAGCAGTTCTTC
14,NA,TRBJ2-7,NA,TRBV9,CASSVGTSRYEQYF,TGTGCCAGCAGCGTAGGAACTAGCAGATACGAGCAGTACTTC
15,NA,TRBJ2-7,TRBD1,TRBV19,CASSIEDRGPYEQYF,TGTGCCAGTAGTATTGAGGACAGGGGGCCCTACGAGCAGTACTTC
20,NA,TRBJ1-4,TRBD1,TRBV23-1,CASSQSVLTGEEGHSEKLFF,TGCGCCAGCAGTCAATCGGTGCTGACAGGGGAGGAAGGTCATAGTGAAAAACTGTTTTTT
14,NA,TRBJ1-5,TRBD1,TRBV28,CASRAGQGAQPQHF,TGTGCCAGCAGAGCGGGACAGGGGGCTCAGCCCCAGCATTTT
14,NA,TRBJ2-7,TRBD1,TRBV7-8,CASSLVGGEGEQYF,TGTGCCAGCAGCCTAGTAGGGGGCGAGGGCGAGCAGTACTTC
15,few,TRBJ1-5,TRBD1,TRBV5-8,CASSQGTGENQPQHF,TGTGCCAGCAGCCAAGGGACAGGGGAAAATCAGCCCCAGCATTTT
15,NA,TRBJ1-1,NA,TRBV2,CASTLWRDGNTEAFF,TGTGCCAGCACCCTTTGGCGGGACGGGAACACTGAAGCTTTCTTT
16,NA,TRBJ2-4,TRBD2,TRBV3-1/TRBV3-2,CASSRRTSVVKNIQYF,TGTGCCAGCAGCCGGAGGACTAGCGTAGTGAAAAACATTCAGTACTTC
15,NA,TRBJ1-2,TRBD1,TRBV18,CASSPPSGQGRGYTF,TGTGCCAGCTCACCACCCTCGGGACAGGGGCGAGGCTACACCTTC
18,NA,TRBJ1-6,NA,TRBV15,CATSRDKAGDGYNSPLHF,TGTGCCACCAGCAGAGATAAGGCAGGGGACGGTTATAATTCACCCCTCCACTTT
15,NA,TRBJ2-3,NA,TRBV5-6,CASSQTPSSTDTQYF,TGTGCCAGCAGCCAGACCCCCTCTAGCACAGATACGCAGTATTTT
15,NA,TRBJ1-1,TRBD1,TRBV27,CASSFGTGLNTEAFF,TGTGCCAGCAGTTTCGGGACAGGGTTGAACACTGAAGCTTTCTTT
12,NA,TRBJ1-2,TRBD1,TRBV2,CASRNRGSGYTF,TGTGCCAGCAGAAACAGGGGGTCTGGCTACACCTTC
16,NA,TRBJ2-7,NA,TRBV4-3,CASSQSRGAYIYEQYF,TGCGCCAGCAGCCAGAGTCGTGGGGCGTACATTTACGAGCAGTACTTC
17,NA,TRBJ2-7,NA,TRBV19,CASSIDPPDRLGYEQYF,TGTGCCAGTAGTATAGATCCCCCCGACAGATTAGGATACGAGCAGTACTTC
19,NA,TRBJ1-6,TRBD1,TRBV6-1,CASSETGQGASSYNSPLHF,TGTGCCAGCAGTGAAACCGGACAGGGGGCGAGCTCCTATAATTCACCCCTCCACTTT
16,NA,TRBJ2-2,NA,TRBV4-3,CASSQILLRNTGELFF,TGCGCCAGCAGCCAAATCCTACTCAGGAACACCGGGGAGCTGTTTTTT
14,once,TRBJ2-7,TRBD2,TRBV27,CASSILAGVLEQYF,TGTGCCAGCAGTATCTTAGCGGGAGTTCTCGAGCAGTACTTC
14,once,TRBJ2-1,NA,TRBV11-2,CASSLRLTTREQFF,TGTGCCAGCAGCTTAAGGTTGACGACCAGGGAGCAGTTCTTC
15,NA,TRBJ2-5,TRBD2,TRBV7-8,CASSSRAGIKETQYF,TGTGCCAGCAGCTCGAGAGCGGGAATAAAAGAGACCCAGTACTTC
15,NA,TRBJ2-7,TRBD1,TRBV2,CASSEEGQGAYEQYF,TGTGCCAGCAGTGAAGAGGGACAGGGGGCTTACGAGCAGTACTTC
12,NA,TRBJ2-7,NA,TRBV29-1,CSVESSSYEQYF,TGCAGCGTTGAGTCGTCTTCCTACGAGCAGTACTTC
15,NA,TRBJ2-7,TRBD2,TRBV7-2,CASSFTSGNSYEQYF,TGTGCCAGCAGCTTTACTAGCGGGAACTCCTACGAGCAGTACTTC
12,NA,TRBJ1-6,NA,TRBV6-6,CASTRTDSPLHF,TGTGCCAGCACCCGGACAGATTCACCCCTCCACTTT
12,NA,TRBJ1-2,TRBD1,TRBV30,CAWIGTGYGYTF,TGTGCCTGGATCGGGACAGGCTATGGCTACACCTTC
16,NA,TRBJ2-5,TRBD2,TRBV6-6,CASSSYPGTRQETQYF,TGTGCCAGCAGTTCATACCCCGGGACTAGACAAGAGACCCAGTACTTC
15,NA,TRBJ1-3,TRBD1,TRBV5-4,CASSQPGTGKNTIYF,TGTGCCAGCAGCCAGCCCGGGACAGGGAAAAACACCATATATTTT
15,NA,TRBJ2-1,TRBD2,TRBV29-1,CSVSAGLAGYNEQFF,TGCAGCGTCTCGGCGGGACTAGCGGGATACAATGAGCAGTTCTTC
17,NA,TRBJ2-3,TRBD2,TRBV7-6,CASSLVAGPLPSDTQYF,TGTGCCAGCAGCTTAGTAGCGGGACCCTTACCGTCAGATACGCAGTATTTT
16,NA,TRBJ2-3,TRBD2,TRBV4-1,CASSQEGLARRGGQYF,TGCGCCAGCAGCCAAGAGGGGCTAGCGCGGCGCGGGGGGCAGTATTTT
15,NA,TRBJ2-5,TRBD1,TRBV29-1,CSVGTSGGVRETQYF,TGCAGCGTTGGAACCTCAGGGGGAGTTCGGGAGACCCAGTACTTC